Listed below are T cell receptor beta chains from one sample, sequenced in a study of cytomegalovirus exposure and HLA in healthy donors. Data came from immunoSEQ multiplex PCR; TCRdb stores just in-frame clones and leaves some out. The data show some 90,000 clones, with about 81% seen just once and about 1.5% held by the top ten. The sample comprised PBMCs. The source of these receptors is a man in his forties in good health and CMV-seronegative. CDR3s include the opening cysteine and the closing phenylalanine or tryptophan. Fields, in order: J gene, clone size, D gene, V gene, CDR3 DNA, CDR3 protein. A D gene is named only where the DNA matches it firmly. A clone size is listed for some rows: how often the clone was seen (once, few, many), or a class if it is expanded.

j_gene: TRBJ1-1; abundance: -; d_gene: -; v_gene: TRBV4-3; CDR3nt: TGCGCCAGCAGCCAAACAGCAGGGAAGACGGCTTTCTTT; CDR3aa: CASSQTAGKTAFF
j_gene: TRBJ1-2; abundance: -; d_gene: TRBD1; v_gene: TRBV27; CDR3nt: TGTGCCAGCAGTCAACAGGGGTTAGCTAACTATGGCTACACCTTC; CDR3aa: CASSQQGLANYGYTF
j_gene: TRBJ1-2; abundance: -; d_gene: -; v_gene: TRBV12-5; CDR3nt: TGTGCTAGTGGTTTGGACAATAACTATGGCTACACCTTC; CDR3aa: CASGLDNNYGYTF
j_gene: TRBJ1-1; abundance: -; d_gene: -; v_gene: TRBV21-1; CDR3nt: TGTGCCAGCAATGGACAACTGAACACTGAAGCTTTCTTT; CDR3aa: CASNGQLNTEAFF
j_gene: TRBJ2-4; abundance: -; d_gene: TRBD1; v_gene: TRBV4-3; CDR3nt: TGCGCCAGCAGCCAAGGGACAGGGGGCTTAGGCAAAAACATTCAGTACTTC; CDR3aa: CASSQGTGGLGKNIQYF
j_gene: TRBJ2-7; abundance: once; d_gene: -; v_gene: TRBV7-8; CDR3nt: TGTGCCAGCAGCTCACAGGGAAGGGGCTACGAGCAGTACTTC; CDR3aa: CASSSQGRGYEQYF
j_gene: TRBJ1-3; abundance: -; d_gene: -; v_gene: TRBV5-4; CDR3nt: TGTGCCAGCAGCCGGGATCTTCCCCGTACCGGAAACACCATATATTTT; CDR3aa: CASSRDLPRTGNTIYF
j_gene: TRBJ1-1; abundance: few; d_gene: -; v_gene: TRBV7-6; CDR3nt: TGTGCCAGCAGCAACGGGGTAAATCGTGAAGCTTTCTTT; CDR3aa: CASSNGVNREAFF
j_gene: TRBJ1-2; abundance: -; d_gene: -; v_gene: TRBV4-1; CDR3nt: TGCGCCAGCAGCCAAGGTTTTAGAGAGACAGGTAATTCCTATGGCTACACCTTC; CDR3aa: CASSQGFRETGNSYGYTF
j_gene: TRBJ1-1; abundance: -; d_gene: -; v_gene: TRBV7-6; CDR3nt: TGTGCCAGCAGTTTCCTGGGCAAAAACACTGAAGCTTTCTTT; CDR3aa: CASSFLGKNTEAFF
j_gene: TRBJ2-7; abundance: -; d_gene: TRBD1; v_gene: TRBV2; CDR3nt: TGTGCCAGCAGTAACAGGGGGATCTCCTACGAGCAGTACTTC; CDR3aa: CASSNRGISYEQYF
j_gene: TRBJ2-1; abundance: -; d_gene: -; v_gene: TRBV7-2; CDR3nt: TGTGCCAGCAGCCGGGGACTCCCCCCGTTGAATGAGCAGTTCTTC; CDR3aa: CASSRGLPPLNEQFF
j_gene: TRBJ2-1; abundance: -; d_gene: TRBD1; v_gene: TRBV30; CDR3nt: TGTGCCTGGAGTGTGCTGGACAGGGGAGATGAGCAGTTCTTC; CDR3aa: CAWSVLDRGDEQFF
j_gene: TRBJ1-1; abundance: -; d_gene: -; v_gene: TRBV9; CDR3nt: TGTGCCAGCAGCGTAGGTTACGGGACTGAAGCTTTCTTT; CDR3aa: CASSVGYGTEAFF
j_gene: TRBJ2-1; abundance: -; d_gene: TRBD2; v_gene: TRBV12-5; CDR3nt: TGTGCTAGTGGTTTGACAGGGACTAGCGGGGGGTTATACAATGAGCAGTTCTTC; CDR3aa: CASGLTGTSGGLYNEQFF
j_gene: TRBJ1-2; abundance: few; d_gene: -; v_gene: TRBV18; CDR3nt: TGTGCCAGCTCACCCCCCGCAGGGTACTATGGCTACACCTTC; CDR3aa: CASSPPAGYYGYTF
j_gene: TRBJ2-5; abundance: -; d_gene: -; v_gene: TRBV27; CDR3nt: TGTGCCAGCAGGCGACACTTACAAGAGACCCAGTACTTC; CDR3aa: CASRRHLQETQYF
j_gene: TRBJ2-3; abundance: -; d_gene: -; v_gene: TRBV7-9; CDR3nt: TGTGCCAGCAGTATCCCAGGTTCAGCAGATACGCAGTATTTT; CDR3aa: CASSIPGSADTQYF
j_gene: TRBJ1-1; abundance: -; d_gene: -; v_gene: TRBV2; CDR3nt: TGTGCCAGCAGTCCACAGCATATGAACACTGAAGCTTTCTTT; CDR3aa: CASSPQHMNTEAFF
j_gene: TRBJ2-5; abundance: -; d_gene: -; v_gene: TRBV7-9; CDR3nt: TGTGCCAGCACCCCTCCAGGGAAAGAGACCCAGTACTTC; CDR3aa: CASTPPGKETQYF